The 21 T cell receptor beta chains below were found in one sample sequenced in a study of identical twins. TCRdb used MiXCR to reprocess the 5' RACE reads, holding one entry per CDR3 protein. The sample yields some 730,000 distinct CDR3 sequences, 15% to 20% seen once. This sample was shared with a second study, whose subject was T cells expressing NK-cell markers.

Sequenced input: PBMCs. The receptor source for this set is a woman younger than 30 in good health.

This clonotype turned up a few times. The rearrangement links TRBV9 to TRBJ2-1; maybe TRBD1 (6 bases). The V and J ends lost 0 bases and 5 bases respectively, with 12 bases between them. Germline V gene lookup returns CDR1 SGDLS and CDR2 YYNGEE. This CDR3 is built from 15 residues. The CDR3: CASSVGWDNDNEQFF. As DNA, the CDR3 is TGTGCCAGCAGCGTAGGTTGGGACAACGACAATGAGCAGTTCTTC.

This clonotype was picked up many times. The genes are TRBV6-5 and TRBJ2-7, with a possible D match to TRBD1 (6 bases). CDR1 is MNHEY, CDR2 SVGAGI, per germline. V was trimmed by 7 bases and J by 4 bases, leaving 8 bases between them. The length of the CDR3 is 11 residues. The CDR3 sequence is CASTTGYEQYF. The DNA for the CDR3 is TGTGCCAGCACTACAGGGTACGAGCAGTACTTC.

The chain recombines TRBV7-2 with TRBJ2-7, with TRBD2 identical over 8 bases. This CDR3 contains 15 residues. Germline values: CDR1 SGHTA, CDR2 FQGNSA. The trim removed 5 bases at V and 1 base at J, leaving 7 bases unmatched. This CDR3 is CASSRNGGASYEQYF. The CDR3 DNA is TGTGCCAGCAGCCGCAACGGGGGGGCGTCCTACGAGCAGTACTTC.

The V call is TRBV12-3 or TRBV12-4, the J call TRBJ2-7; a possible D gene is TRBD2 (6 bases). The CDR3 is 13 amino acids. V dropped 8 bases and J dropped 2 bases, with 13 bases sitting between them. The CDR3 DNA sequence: TGTGCCAGCGGCGGCGGGAACCCCTACGAGCAGTACTTC. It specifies CASGGGNPYEQYF.

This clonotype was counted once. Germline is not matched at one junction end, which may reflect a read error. As DNA, the CDR3 is TGTGCCAGGAGCCAAGATCTGAGGGCGACTAATGAAAAACTGTTTTTT. Translated: CARSQDLRATNEKLFF. The V call is TRBV4-2, the J call TRBJ1-4; unclear D gene. Germline CDR1 reads LGHNA; CDR2 reads YNFKEQ. The length of the CDR3 is 16 residues.

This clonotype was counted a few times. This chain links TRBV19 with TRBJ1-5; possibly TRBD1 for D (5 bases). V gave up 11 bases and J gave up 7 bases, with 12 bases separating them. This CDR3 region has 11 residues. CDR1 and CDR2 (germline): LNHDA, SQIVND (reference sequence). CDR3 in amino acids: CAVEGWQPQHF. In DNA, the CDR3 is TGTGCCGTTGAGGGGTGGCAGCCCCAGCATTTT.

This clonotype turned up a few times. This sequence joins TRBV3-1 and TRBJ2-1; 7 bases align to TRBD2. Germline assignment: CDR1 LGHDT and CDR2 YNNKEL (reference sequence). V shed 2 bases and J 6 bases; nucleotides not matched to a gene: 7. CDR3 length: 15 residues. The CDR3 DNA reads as TGTGCCAGCAGCCAAAACACCGGGACTATCAATGAGCAGTTCTTC. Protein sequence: CASSQNTGTINEQFF.

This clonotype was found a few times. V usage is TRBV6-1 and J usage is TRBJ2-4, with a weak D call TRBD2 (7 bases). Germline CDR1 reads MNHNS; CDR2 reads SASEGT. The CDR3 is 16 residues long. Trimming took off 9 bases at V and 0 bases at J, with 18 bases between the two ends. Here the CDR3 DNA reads TGTGCCAGTGGGGGGGGCGGCCCTAGAGCCAAAAACATTCAGTACTTC. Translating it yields CASGGGGPRAKNIQYF.

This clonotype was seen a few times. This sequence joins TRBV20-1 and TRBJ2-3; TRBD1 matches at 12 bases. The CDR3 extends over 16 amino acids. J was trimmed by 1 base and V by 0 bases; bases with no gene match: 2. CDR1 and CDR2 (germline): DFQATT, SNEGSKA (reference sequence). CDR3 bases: TGCAGTGCTAGAGATGGGACAGGGGGCGGCACAGATACGCAGTATTTT. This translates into CSARDGTGGGTDTQYF.

DNA of the CDR3: TGTGCCAGCAGCCGTAGCGGGACGCCCGGAAACACCATATATTTT. The encoded protein is CASSRSGTPGNTIYF. The chain carries TRBV6-1 and TRBJ1-3; D is perhaps TRBD1 (5 bases). CDR3 length: 15 residues. Germline CDR1 reads MNHNS; CDR2 reads SASEGT. V was shortened by 6 bases and J by 4 bases, with 16 bases between the two germline ends.

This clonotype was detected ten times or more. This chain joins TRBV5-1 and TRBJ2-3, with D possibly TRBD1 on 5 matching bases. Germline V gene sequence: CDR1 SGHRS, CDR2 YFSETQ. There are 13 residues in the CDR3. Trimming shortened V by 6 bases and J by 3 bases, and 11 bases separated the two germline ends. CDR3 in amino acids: CASTAPGTDTQYF. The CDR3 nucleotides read TGCGCCAGCACGGCCCCAGGGACAGATACGCAGTATTTT.

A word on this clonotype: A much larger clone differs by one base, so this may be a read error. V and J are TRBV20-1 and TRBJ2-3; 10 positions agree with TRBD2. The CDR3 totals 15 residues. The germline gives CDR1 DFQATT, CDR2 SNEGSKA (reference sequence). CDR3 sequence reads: CCATPLAGGTDTQYF. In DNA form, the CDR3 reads TGCTGTGCTACGCCGTTAGCGGGAGGAACAGATACGCAGTATTTT.

The CDR3 DNA reads as TGTGCCACCAGTGGCCCGGGACTAGCGGGAGGTGAGCAGTTCTTC. It is translated as CATSGPGLAGGEQFF. This rearrangement joins TRBV24-1 to TRBJ2-1, with 15 bases lining up with TRBD2. Unmatched junction bases numbered 4, after V lost 5 bases and J lost 9 bases. Germline lookup yields CDR1 KGHDR and CDR2 SFDVKD. This CDR3 contains 15 residues.

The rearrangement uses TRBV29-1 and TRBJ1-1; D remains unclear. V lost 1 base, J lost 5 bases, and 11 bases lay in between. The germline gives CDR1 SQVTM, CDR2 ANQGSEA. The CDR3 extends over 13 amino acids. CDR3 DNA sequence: TGCAGCGTTGAAGTATACTGGAGGACTGAAGCTTTCTTT. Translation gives CSVEVYWRTEAFF.

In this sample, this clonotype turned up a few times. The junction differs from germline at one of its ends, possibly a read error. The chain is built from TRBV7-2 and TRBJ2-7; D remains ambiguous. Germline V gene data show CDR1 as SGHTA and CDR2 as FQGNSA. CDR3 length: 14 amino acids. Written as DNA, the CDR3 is TGTGCCAGCAGGTGGTCGGGCCTCTCCCACGAGCAGTACTTC. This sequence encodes CASRWSGLSHEQYF.

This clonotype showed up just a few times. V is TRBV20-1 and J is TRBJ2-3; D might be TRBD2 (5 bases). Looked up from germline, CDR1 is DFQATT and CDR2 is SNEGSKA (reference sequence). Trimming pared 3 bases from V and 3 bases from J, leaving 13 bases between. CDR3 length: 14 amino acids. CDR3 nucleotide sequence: TGCAGTGCTAGCACCGGGATTCGAACAGATACGCAGTATTTT. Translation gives CSASTGIRTDTQYF.

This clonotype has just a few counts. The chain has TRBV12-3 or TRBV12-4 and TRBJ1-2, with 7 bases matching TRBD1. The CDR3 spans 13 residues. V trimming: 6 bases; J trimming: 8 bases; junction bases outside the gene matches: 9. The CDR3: CASRRQGSDGYTF. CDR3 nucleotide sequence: TGTGCCAGCAGAAGACAGGGATCTGACGGCTACACCTTC.

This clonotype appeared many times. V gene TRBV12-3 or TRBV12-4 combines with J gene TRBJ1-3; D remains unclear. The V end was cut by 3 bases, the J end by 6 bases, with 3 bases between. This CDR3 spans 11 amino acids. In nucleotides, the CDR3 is TGTGCCAGCAGTTTGGTAAACACCATATATTTT. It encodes CASSLVNTIYF.

CDR3 coding DNA: TGTGCCAGCAGCGTCCTCGCCGGGACAGGGGCGAGTGAAGCTTTCTTT. Translation gives CASSVLAGTGASEAFF. The rearrangement links TRBV13 to TRBJ1-1; TRBD1 agrees at 10 bases. The CDR3 length is 16 residues. Germline CDR1 and CDR2: PRHDT and FYEKMQ (reference sequence). V lost 5 bases to trimming and J lost 7 bases; unmatched junction nucleotides: 13.

The chain's CDR3 is CASSGGAGELFF. The CDR3 region has the DNA TGTGCCAGCAGTGGCGGGGCCGGGGAGCTGTTTTTT. The chain employs TRBV2 and TRBJ2-2; D may be TRBD2 (6 bases). The CDR3 runs 12 residues. V lost 4 bases and J 6 bases, leaving 6 bases between the germline ends. Germline V lookup: CDR1 SNHLY, CDR2 FYNNEI.

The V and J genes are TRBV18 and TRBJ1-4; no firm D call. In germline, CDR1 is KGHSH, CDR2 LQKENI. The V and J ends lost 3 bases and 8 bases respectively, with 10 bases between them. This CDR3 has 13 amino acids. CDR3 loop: CASSPSEREKLFF. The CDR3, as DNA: TGTGCCAGCTCACCCAGCGAGAGAGAAAAACTGTTTTTT.